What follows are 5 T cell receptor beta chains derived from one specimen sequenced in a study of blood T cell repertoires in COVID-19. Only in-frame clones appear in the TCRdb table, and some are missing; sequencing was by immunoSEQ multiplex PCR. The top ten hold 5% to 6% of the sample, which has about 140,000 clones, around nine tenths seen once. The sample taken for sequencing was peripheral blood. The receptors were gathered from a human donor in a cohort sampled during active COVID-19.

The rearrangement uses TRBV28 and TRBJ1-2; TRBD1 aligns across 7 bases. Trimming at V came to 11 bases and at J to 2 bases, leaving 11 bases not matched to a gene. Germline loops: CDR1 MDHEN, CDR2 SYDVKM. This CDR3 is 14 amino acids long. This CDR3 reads CASHRDSGNYGYTF. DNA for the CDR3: TGTGCCTCCCACCGGGACAGTGGGAACTATGGCTACACCTTC.

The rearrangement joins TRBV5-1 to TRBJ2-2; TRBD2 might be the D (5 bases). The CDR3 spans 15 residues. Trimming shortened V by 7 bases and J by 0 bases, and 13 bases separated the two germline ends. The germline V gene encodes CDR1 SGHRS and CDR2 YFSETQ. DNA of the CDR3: TGCGCCAGCGCGGCGGGCCGAGCGAACACCGGGGAGCTGTTTTTT. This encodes CASAAGRANTGELFF. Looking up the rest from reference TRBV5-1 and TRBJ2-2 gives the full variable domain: KAGVTQTPRYLIKTRGQQVTLSCSPISGHRSVSWYQQTPGQGLQFLFEYFSETQRNKGNFPGRFSGRQFSNSRSEMNVSTLELGDSALYLCASAAGRANTGELFFGEGSRLTVL.

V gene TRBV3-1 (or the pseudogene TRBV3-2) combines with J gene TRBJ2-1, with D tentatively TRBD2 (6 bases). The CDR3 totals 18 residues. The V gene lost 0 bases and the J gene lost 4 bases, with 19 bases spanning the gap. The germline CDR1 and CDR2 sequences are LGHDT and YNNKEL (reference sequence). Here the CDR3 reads CASSQDGFSGPNYNEQFF. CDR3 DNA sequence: TGTGCCAGCAGCCAAGATGGCTTTAGCGGCCCAAATTACAATGAGCAGTTCTTC.

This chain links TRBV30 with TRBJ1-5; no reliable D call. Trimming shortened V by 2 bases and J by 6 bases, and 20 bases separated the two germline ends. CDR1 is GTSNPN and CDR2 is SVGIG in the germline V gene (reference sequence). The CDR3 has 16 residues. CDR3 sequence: CAWSLPGTSGRQPQHF. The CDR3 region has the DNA TGTGCCTGGAGTTTGCCGGGAACCTCTGGACGTCAGCCCCAGCATTTT.

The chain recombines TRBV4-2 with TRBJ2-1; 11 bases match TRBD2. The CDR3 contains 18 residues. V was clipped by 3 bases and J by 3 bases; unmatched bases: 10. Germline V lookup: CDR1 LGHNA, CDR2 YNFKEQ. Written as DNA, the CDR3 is TGTGCCAGCAGCCACCGAGTGCCCGGGACTAGCGGCTACAATGAGCAGTTCTTC. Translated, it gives CASSHRVPGTSGYNEQFF.